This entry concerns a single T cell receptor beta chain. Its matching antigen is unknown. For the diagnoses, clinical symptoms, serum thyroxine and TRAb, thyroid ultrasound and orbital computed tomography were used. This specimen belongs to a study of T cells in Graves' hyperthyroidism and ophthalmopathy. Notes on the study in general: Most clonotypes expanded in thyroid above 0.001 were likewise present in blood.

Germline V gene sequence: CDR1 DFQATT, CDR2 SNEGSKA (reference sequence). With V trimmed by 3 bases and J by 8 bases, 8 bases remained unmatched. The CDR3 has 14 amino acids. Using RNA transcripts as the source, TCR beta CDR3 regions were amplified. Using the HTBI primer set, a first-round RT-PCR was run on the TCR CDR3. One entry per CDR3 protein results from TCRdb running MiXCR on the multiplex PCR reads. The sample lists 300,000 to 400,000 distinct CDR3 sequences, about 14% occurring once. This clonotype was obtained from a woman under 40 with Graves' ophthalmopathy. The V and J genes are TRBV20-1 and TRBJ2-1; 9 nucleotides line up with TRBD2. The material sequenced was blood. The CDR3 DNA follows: TGCAGTGCTAGCGCTAGCGGGGTAATTGATGAGCAGTTCTTC. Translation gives CSASASGVIDEQFF.